A single sample is the source of the 32 T cell receptor beta chains below, sequenced in a study of shared clonotypes between healthy human individuals (dated by TCRdb to about 2020). The receptor library was made with the immunoSEQ multiplex PCR assay. Drawn from immuneACCESS, this table holds only the in-frame rearrangements with V and J called that TCRdb kept. Clones are partly lost; checked studies trace under half to an unresolved V gene and leave the rest unexplained. The sample data list 100,000 or so clones, and 68% of these were observed just once. Roughly 24% of the sample lies in the top ten. Source material: memory CD8+ T cells sorted from blood. Reading the label with the study, this specimen's cell subset or site is: CD45RO+ cells pooled with CCR7-negative TemRA cells. These receptors were obtained from a young woman in good health.

The rearrangement joins TRBV15 to TRBJ2-1; 10 bases are a match to TRBD2. CDR1 and CDR2 (germline): LNHNV, YYDKDF (reference sequence). This CDR3 comprises 15 residues. The trim removed 4 bases at V and 4 bases at J, leaving 4 bases unmatched. The CDR3 spells CATSTRTSGYNEQFF. CDR3 DNA sequence: TGTGCCACCAGCACCAGGACTAGCGGTTACAATGAGCAGTTCTTC.

The chain uses TRBV5-6 and TRBJ1-1, with TRBD1 matching 8 bases. Germline V CDR1 and CDR2: SGHDT, YYEEEE. The trim removed 5 bases at V and 5 bases at J, leaving 14 bases unmatched. The CDR3 sequence is 16 residues long. The CDR3 loop is CASSLRTGMVWTEAFF. The DNA for the CDR3 is TGTGCCAGCAGTCTTAGGACAGGGATGGTTTGGACTGAAGCTTTCTTT.

The V gene is TRBV11-2, the J gene TRBJ2-3; TRBD1 aligns across 7 bases. Germline trimming cut 2 bases from V and 8 bases from J; bases unmatched to any gene: 10. Per germline, CDR1 SGHAT and CDR2 FQNNGV. The CDR3 runs 15 residues. The CDR3 region is CASSLRGQAQFTQYF. The CDR3 DNA follows: TGTGCCAGCAGCTTAAGAGGACAGGCGCAGTTTACGCAGTATTTT.

This clone came up a few times. The V and J genes are TRBV2 and TRBJ2-2; 11 bases map to TRBD2. Per germline, CDR1 SNHLY and CDR2 FYNNEI. This CDR3 has 17 amino acids. Trimming took 4 bases from V and 1 from J; bases not matched to a gene: 5. The CDR3 DNA sequence: TGTGCCAGCAGTGGGTTAGCGGGAGGGGTGAACACCGGGGAGCTGTTTTTT. Residues: CASSGLAGGVNTGELFF. Variable domain in full (rest from reference TRBV2 and TRBJ2-2): EPEVTQTPSHQVTQMGQEVILRCVPISNHLYFYWYRQILGQKVEFLVSFYNNEISEKSEIFDDQFSVERPDGSNFTLKIRSTKLEDSAMYFCASSGLAGGVNTGELFFGEGSRLTVL.

This chain links TRBV18 with TRBJ2-7; D unresolved. Germline-derived CDR1 and CDR2 are KGHSH and LQKENI. Trimming took 4 bases from V and 3 from J, leaving 16 bases between them. The CDR3 spans 15 residues. CDR3 coding DNA: TGTGCCAGCTCACAGGGTGGAGACAAGCTCTACGAGCAGTACTTC. Its translation: CASSQGGDKLYEQYF.

The chain links TRBV5-4 to TRBJ1-2; the D is unclear. This CDR3 has 15 amino acids. Trimming pared 4 bases from V and 2 bases from J, leaving 15 bases between. Germline V lookup: CDR1 SGHNT, CDR2 YYREEE (reference sequence). The DNA of the CDR3 is TGTGCCAGCAGCAACGACGGACTTTCAAACTATGGCTACACCTTC. As protein: CASSNDGLSNYGYTF.

The CDR3 DNA follows: TGTGCCAGTAGTATAAATGGACTAGACCTGACTGGGGCCAACGTCCTGACTTTC. Translated, it gives CASSINGLDLTGANVLTF. V usage is TRBV19 and J usage is TRBJ2-6, with 7 positions matching TRBD2. V shed 2 bases, J shed 2 bases, and the junction held 9 bases outside the gene matches. The germline V gene encodes CDR1 LNHDA and CDR2 SQIVND (reference sequence). The CDR3 has 18 amino acids. Together with reference TRBV19 and TRBJ2-6, the CDR3 gives the full variable domain: DGGITQSPKYLFRKEGQNVTLSCEQNLNHDAMYWYRQDPGQGLRLIYYSQIVNDFQKGDIAEGYSVSREKKESFPLTVTSAQKNPTAFYLCASSINGLDLTGANVLTFGAGSRLTVL.

The chain joins TRBV5-1 to TRBJ1-4, with a possible D match to TRBD1 (6 bases). The CDR3 runs to 18 residues. The V gene's germline CDR1 is SGHRS and CDR2 YFSETQ. Trimming shortened V by 4 bases and J by 3 bases, and 22 bases separated the two germline ends. CDR3 protein: CASSAPQPNRASNEKLFF. CDR3 nucleotides: TGCGCCAGCAGCGCACCGCAACCCAACAGGGCGTCTAATGAAAAACTGTTTTTT.

The chain recombines TRBV7-9 with TRBJ2-1, with D uncertain. From germline, CDR1 is SEHNR and CDR2 FQNEAQ (reference sequence). The CDR3 has 13 residues. Between the trimmed V and J ends, which lost 6 bases and 4 bases, there was a span of 10 bases. The CDR3 DNA reads TGTGCCAGCAGACTCGACAAGTACAATGAGCAGTTCTTC. Its translation is CASRLDKYNEQFF. The complete variable domain, with remaining parts taken from reference TRBV7-9 and TRBJ2-1, reads DTGVSQNPRHKITKRGQNVTFRCDPISEHNRLYWYRQTLGQGPEFLTYFQNEAQLEKSRLLSDRFSAERPKGSFSTLEIQRTEQGDSAMYLCASRLDKYNEQFFGPGTRLTVL.

This chain uses TRBV5-5 with TRBJ1-1; D remains ambiguous. The V end was cut by 0 bases, the J end by 0 bases, with 3 bases between. This CDR3 comprises 13 residues. Germline V gene lookup returns CDR1 SGHKS and CDR2 YYEKEE (reference sequence). The CDR3 DNA follows: TGTGCCAGCAGCTTGGTTGTGAACACTGAAGCTTTCTTT. Its protein product is CASSLVVNTEAFF.

The chain joins TRBV11-2 to TRBJ2-1; 8 bases agree with TRBD2. The CDR3 length is 13 residues. CDR1 and CDR2 (germline): SGHAT, FQNNGV. V was pared by 3 bases and J by 12 bases, with 7 bases of the junction left unmatched. CDR3 nucleotides: TGTGCCAGCAGCTTCGGGACTAGTTTCGTGCAGTTCTTC. Translation gives CASSFGTSFVQFF.

The rearrangement joins TRBV19 to TRBJ2-7; 12 bases are a match to TRBD2. The germline V gene has CDR1 LNHDA and CDR2 SQIVND (reference sequence). J lost 6 bases, V lost 6 bases, and 3 bases had no gene match. The CDR3 runs 13 residues. The DNA for the CDR3 is TGTGCCAGTAGACCGGGACTAGCGGGCGAGCAGTACTTC. Encoded protein: CASRPGLAGEQYF.

The table lists this clone with a few counts. This chain joins TRBV4-1 and TRBJ1-4; D gene ambiguous. V was cut by 2 bases and J by 8 bases, with 9 bases left in between. The CDR3 spans 13 residues. Germline CDR1 reads MGHRA; CDR2 reads YSYEKL. The CDR3 nucleotides are TGCGCCAGCAGCCAATTTTCGGGGGAAAAACTGTTTTTT. Protein sequence: CASSQFSGEKLFF.

This clone was seen ten or more times. The chain uses TRBV29-1 and TRBJ2-7; 7 nucleotides line up with TRBD2. Germline V gene data show CDR1 as SQVTM and CDR2 as ANQGSEA. The CDR3 consists of 15 residues. Trimming cost V 4 bases and J 4 bases; bases outside gene matches: 13. Written as DNA, the CDR3 is TGCAGCGTTGTCTCTGCGGGAGAGTTTCGGTACGAGCAGTACTTC. Translated, it gives CSVVSAGEFRYEQYF.

The V and J genes are TRBV4-2 and TRBJ2-6; 8 bases map to TRBD2. The V gene end was trimmed by 5 bases and the J gene end by 2 bases; junction bases not matched to a gene: 11. Germline CDR1 and CDR2: LGHNA and YNFKEQ. This CDR3 spans 18 amino acids. In DNA form, the CDR3 reads TGTGCCAGCAGCTCGTTGGGGACTAGGGAAACTGGGGCCAACGTCCTGACTTTC. Translated: CASSSLGTRETGANVLTF.

The chain uses TRBV5-1 and TRBJ2-3; 10 bases match TRBD2. Trimming took 0 bases from V and 2 from J; bases not matched to a gene: 6. Germline V lookup: CDR1 SGHRS, CDR2 YFSETQ. The CDR3 runs 17 residues. The CDR3 DNA reads as TGCGCCAGCAGCTTGGGGGTAGCGGGAGGCCCCACAGATACGCAGTATTTT. Its translation is CASSLGVAGGPTDTQYF. Together with reference TRBV5-1 and TRBJ2-3, the CDR3 gives the full variable domain: KAGVTQTPRYLIKTRGQQVTLSCSPISGHRSVSWYQQTPGQGLQFLFEYFSETQRNKGNFPGRFSGRQFSNSRSEMNVSTLELGDSALYLCASSLGVAGGPTDTQYFGPGTRLTVL.

The V and J genes are TRBV19 and TRBJ1-5, with D uncertain. CDR1 and CDR2 (germline): LNHDA, SQIVND (reference sequence). The CDR3 contains 15 residues. V shed 5 bases and J shed 0 bases, with 11 bases lying between them. The CDR3 DNA follows: TGTGCCAGTAGTCCAGACGGGTATAGCAATCAGCCCCAGCATTTT. Its translation: CASSPDGYSNQPQHF. Complete variable domain (other parts from reference TRBV19 and TRBJ1-5): DGGITQSPKYLFRKEGQNVTLSCEQNLNHDAMYWYRQDPGQGLRLIYYSQIVNDFQKGDIAEGYSVSREKKESFPLTVTSAQKNPTAFYLCASSPDGYSNQPQHFGDGTRLSIL.

V and J are TRBV2 and TRBJ2-2; perhaps TRBD2 as D (5 bases). CDR1 and CDR2 from the germline V gene are SNHLY and FYNNEI. V was trimmed by 8 bases and J by 0 bases, leaving 13 bases between them. This CDR3 is built from 15 residues. The CDR3 nucleotides read TGTGCCAGCCTGCGAGCGGATGCGAACACCGGGGAGCTGTTTTTT. This sequence encodes CASLRADANTGELFF.

This clone was counted only a few times. V and J are TRBV5-4 and TRBJ1-3; D remains ambiguous. This CDR3 has 15 amino acids. Germline loops: CDR1 SGHNT, CDR2 YYREEE (reference sequence). Trimming shortened V by 0 bases and J by 0 bases, and 7 bases separated the two germline ends. CDR3 sequence reads: CASSLVSGSGNTIYF. The CDR3 region has the DNA TGTGCCAGCAGCTTGGTGTCCGGCTCTGGAAACACCATATATTTT.

This sequence joins TRBV27 and TRBJ2-7, with D hard to call. Looked up from germline, CDR1 is MNHEY and CDR2 is SMNVEV (reference sequence). CDR3 length: 13 amino acids. V lost 6 bases and J lost 2, with 11 bases in between. The CDR3 protein is CASSVLQTYEQYF. The DNA of the CDR3 is TGTGCCAGCAGCGTTCTGCAAACCTACGAGCAGTACTTC.

About this clone: Other DNA sequences in this sample translate to the same CDR3. The chain couples TRBV7-3 to TRBJ1-3, with TRBD1 identical over 8 bases. The ends lost 4 bases at V and 4 bases at J; junction bases unmatched: 3. CDR3 length: 14 residues. The germline V gene has CDR1 SGHTA and CDR2 FQGTGA. The CDR3 nucleotides read TGTGCCAGCAGCTCAGGGGGCTCGGGAAACACCATATATTTT. Translation: CASSSGGSGNTIYF.

The chain links TRBV19 to TRBJ2-3; 7 bases align to TRBD2. Trimming took 6 bases from V and 3 from J; bases not matched to a gene: 15. Looked up from germline, CDR1 is LNHDA and CDR2 is SQIVND (reference sequence). This CDR3 contains 17 residues. CDR3 sequence reads: CASSSSAVWGGTDTQYF. The CDR3 DNA is TGTGCCAGTAGCTCCTCCGCGGTGTGGGGGGGGACAGATACGCAGTATTTT.

The chain is built from TRBV9 and TRBJ2-2; D is unclear. The CDR3 loop spans 15 amino acids. The germline V and J ends were trimmed by 1 base and 1 base, with 8 bases remaining between them. CDR1 and CDR2 from the germline V gene are SGDLS and YYNGEE. DNA for the CDR3: TGTGCCAGCAGCGTATCTTGGGGGAACACCGGGGAGCTGTTTTTT. Its protein product is CASSVSWGNTGELFF.

This clone was detected once. The V call is TRBV28, the J call TRBJ2-7; TRBD1 agrees at 7 bases. After removal of 3 bases from V and 0 bases from J, the junction contained 8 bases not matched to a gene. The CDR3 consists of 16 residues. Germline V gives CDR1 MDHEN, CDR2 SYDVKM. The CDR3 is CASSFTLQGLSYEQYF. The CDR3 DNA reads TGTGCCAGCAGTTTTACCCTACAGGGGCTCTCCTACGAGCAGTACTTC. The variable domain in full, completed from reference TRBV28 and TRBJ2-7, reads DVKVTQSSRYLVKRTGEKVFLECVQDMDHENMFWYRQDPGLGLRLIYFSYDVKMKEKGDIPEGYSVSREKKERFSLILESASTNQTSMYLCASSFTLQGLSYEQYFGPGTRLTVT.

This chain links TRBV6-6 with TRBJ1-6; D remains unclear. V was pared by 7 bases and J by 0 bases, with 7 bases between. Germline V gene lookup returns CDR1 MNHNY and CDR2 SVGAGI (reference sequence). This CDR3 has 14 residues. In nucleotides, the CDR3 is TGTGCCAGCACACAGAGCTCCTATAATTCACCCCTCCACTTT. The encoded protein is CASTQSSYNSPLHF.

This clone came up a few times. V and J are TRBV18 and TRBJ2-2; a possible D gene is TRBD1 (5 bases). The CDR3 totals 15 residues. The germline V and J ends were trimmed by 2 bases and 4 bases, with 11 bases remaining between them. CDR1 KGHSH and CDR2 LQKENI come from the germline V gene. CDR3 sequence: CASSPEQDLTGELFF. CDR3 sequence (DNA): TGTGCCAGCTCACCAGAACAGGATCTCACCGGGGAGCTGTTTTTT.

The chain carries TRBV2 and TRBJ2-3; D unresolved. This CDR3 region has 16 residues. V lost 7 bases and J lost 0, with 17 bases in between. CDR1 is SNHLY, CDR2 FYNNEI, per germline. CDR3 DNA: TGTGCCAGCACCCCCAATACCCCTTGGAGCACAGATACGCAGTATTTT. The encoded protein is CASTPNTPWSTDTQYF.

The rearrangement uses TRBV7-9 and TRBJ2-3; D may be TRBD2 (5 bases). Germline CDR1 is SEHNR and CDR2 is FQNEAQ (reference sequence). The CDR3 contains 16 residues. Trimming took 0 bases from V and 5 from J, leaving 15 bases between them. CDR3 amino acids: CASSLASLGGLDTQYF. The CDR3 DNA reads TGTGCCAGCAGCTTAGCCAGTCTTGGAGGTCTAGATACGCAGTATTTT.

The chain combines TRBV19 with TRBJ2-1, with 8 bases aligning to TRBD2. V dropped 6 bases and J dropped 9; count of bases not matched to a gene: 7. Germline lookup yields CDR1 LNHDA and CDR2 SQIVND (reference sequence). The CDR3 runs to 13 residues. This chain's CDR3 is CASRTVSGAEQFF. CDR3 DNA: TGTGCCAGTAGAACGGTTAGCGGGGCTGAGCAGTTCTTC. Looking up the rest from reference TRBV19 and TRBJ2-1 gives the full variable domain: DGGITQSPKYLFRKEGQNVTLSCEQNLNHDAMYWYRQDPGQGLRLIYYSQIVNDFQKGDIAEGYSVSREKKESFPLTVTSAQKNPTAFYLCASRTVSGAEQFFGPGTRLTVL.

This chain joins TRBV2 and TRBJ2-5; tentative D call: TRBD2 (6 bases). Germline V lookup: CDR1 SNHLY, CDR2 FYNNEI. The CDR3 runs to 13 residues. V lost 6 bases to trimming and J lost 7 bases, with 15 bases between them. CDR3 region: CASRLALGATQYF. The CDR3 coding sequence is TGTGCCAGCAGACTAGCCCTAGGTGCGACCCAGTACTTC.

The rearrangement joins TRBV28 to TRBJ2-3; 14 bases line up with TRBD2. The V gene end was trimmed by 4 bases and the J gene end by 3 bases; junction bases not matched to a gene: 3. The CDR3 runs to 16 residues. Germline V gene data show CDR1 as MDHEN and CDR2 as SYDVKM. The CDR3 protein is CASSSGLAGGTDTQYF. In nucleotides, the CDR3 is TGTGCCAGCAGTTCCGGACTAGCGGGAGGTACAGATACGCAGTATTTT. The entire variable domain, with the rest obtained from reference TRBV28 and TRBJ2-3, is as follows: DVKVTQSSRYLVKRTGEKVFLECVQDMDHENMFWYRQDPGLGLRLIYFSYDVKMKEKGDIPEGYSVSREKKERFSLILESASTNQTSMYLCASSSGLAGGTDTQYFGPGTRLTVL.

V and J are TRBV6-1 and TRBJ2-5; the D is unclear. V shed 8 bases and J shed 4 bases, with 5 bases lying between them. The CDR3 is made up of 10 amino acids. Germline assignment: CDR1 MNHNS and CDR2 SASEGT. The DNA for the CDR3 is TGTGCCAGCTTAGGAGAGACCCAGTACTTC. This encodes CASLGETQYF.